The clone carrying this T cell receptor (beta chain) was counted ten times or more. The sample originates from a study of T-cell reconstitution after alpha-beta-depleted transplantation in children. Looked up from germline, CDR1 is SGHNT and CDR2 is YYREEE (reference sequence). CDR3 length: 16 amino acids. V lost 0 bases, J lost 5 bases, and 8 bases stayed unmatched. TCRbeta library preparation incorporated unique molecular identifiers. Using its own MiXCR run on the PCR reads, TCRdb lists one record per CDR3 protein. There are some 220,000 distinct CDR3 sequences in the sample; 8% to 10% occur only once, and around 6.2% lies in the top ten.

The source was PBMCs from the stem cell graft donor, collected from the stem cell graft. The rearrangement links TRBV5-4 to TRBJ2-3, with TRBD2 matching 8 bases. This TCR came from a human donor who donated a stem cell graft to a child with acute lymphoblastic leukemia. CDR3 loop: CASSLAGSGAVDTQYF. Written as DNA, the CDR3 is TGTGCCAGCAGCTTGGCCGGTAGCGGGGCTGTAGATACGCAGTATTTT.